The T cell receptor (beta chain) described here comes from a study of blood T cell repertoires in COVID-19. Study information: Spain, Italy and the United States supplied samples that represented acute and convalescent COVID-19.

There are 11 residues in the CDR3. V lost 1 base and J 7 bases, leaving 4 bases between the germline ends. The table came from immunoSEQ multiplex PCR; TCRdb's copy has only in-frame clones and leaves some out. The sample has around 120,000 clones, 70% to 90% seen once; the top ten hold around 2.3%. The TCR comes from a man aged 25-40 years with acute or convalescent COVID-19. Sequencing input: peripheral blood. The V call is TRBV12-3 or TRBV12-4, the J call TRBJ1-2; D not resolved. CDR3 bases: TGTGCCAGCAGTTTAGGGGCTGGCTACACCTTC. Residues: CASSLGAGYTF.